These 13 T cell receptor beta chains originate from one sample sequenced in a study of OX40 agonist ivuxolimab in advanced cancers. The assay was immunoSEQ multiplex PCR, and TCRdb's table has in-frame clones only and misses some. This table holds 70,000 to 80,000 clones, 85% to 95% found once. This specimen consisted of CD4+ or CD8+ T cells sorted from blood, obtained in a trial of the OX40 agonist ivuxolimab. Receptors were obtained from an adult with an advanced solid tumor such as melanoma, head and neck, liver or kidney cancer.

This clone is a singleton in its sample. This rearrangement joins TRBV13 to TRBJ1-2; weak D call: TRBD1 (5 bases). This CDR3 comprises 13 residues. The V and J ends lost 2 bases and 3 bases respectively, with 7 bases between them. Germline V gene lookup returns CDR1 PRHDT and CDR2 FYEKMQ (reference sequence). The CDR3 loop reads CASSLWGDYGYTF. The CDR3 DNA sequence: TGTGCCAGCAGCTTATGGGGGGACTATGGCTACACCTTC.

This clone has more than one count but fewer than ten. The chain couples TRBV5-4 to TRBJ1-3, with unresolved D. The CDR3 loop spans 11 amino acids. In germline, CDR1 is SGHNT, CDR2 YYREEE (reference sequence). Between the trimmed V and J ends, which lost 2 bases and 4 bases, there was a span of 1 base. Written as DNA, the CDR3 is TGTGCCAGCAGCTTCGGAAACACCATATATTTT. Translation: CASSFGNTIYF.

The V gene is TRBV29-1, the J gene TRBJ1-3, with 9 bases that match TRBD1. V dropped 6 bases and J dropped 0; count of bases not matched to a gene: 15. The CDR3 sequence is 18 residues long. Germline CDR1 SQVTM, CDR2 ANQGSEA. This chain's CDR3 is CSVMSRDREYLSGNTIYF. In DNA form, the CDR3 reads TGCAGCGTCATGTCCCGGGACAGGGAATATCTCTCTGGAAACACCATATATTTT.

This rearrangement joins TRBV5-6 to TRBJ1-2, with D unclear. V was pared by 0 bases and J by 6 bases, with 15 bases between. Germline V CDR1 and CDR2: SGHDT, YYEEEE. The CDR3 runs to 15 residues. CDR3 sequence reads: CASSLGIGHPDGYTF. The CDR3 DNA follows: TGTGCCAGCAGCTTGGGAATAGGGCACCCAGATGGCTACACCTTC.

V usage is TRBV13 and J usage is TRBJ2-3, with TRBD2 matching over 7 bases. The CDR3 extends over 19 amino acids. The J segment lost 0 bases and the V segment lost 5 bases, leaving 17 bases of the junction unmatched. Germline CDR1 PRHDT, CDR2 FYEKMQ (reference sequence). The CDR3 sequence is CASSQIKSSGKVSTDTQYF. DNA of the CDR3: TGTGCCAGCAGCCAAATCAAGTCTAGCGGAAAAGTTAGCACAGATACGCAGTATTTT.

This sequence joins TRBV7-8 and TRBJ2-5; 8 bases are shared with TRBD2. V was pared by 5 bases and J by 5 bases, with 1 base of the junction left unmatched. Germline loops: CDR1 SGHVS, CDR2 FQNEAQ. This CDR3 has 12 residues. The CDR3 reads CASSRGGETQYF. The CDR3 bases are TGTGCCAGCAGCCGGGGGGGGGAGACCCAGTACTTC.

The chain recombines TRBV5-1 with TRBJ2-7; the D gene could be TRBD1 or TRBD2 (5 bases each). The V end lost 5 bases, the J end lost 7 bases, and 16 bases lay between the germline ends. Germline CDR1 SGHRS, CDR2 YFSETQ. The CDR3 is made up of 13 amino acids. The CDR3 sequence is CASSLGAQKEQYF. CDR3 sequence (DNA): TGCGCCAGCAGTCTCGGGGCCCAGAAGGAGCAGTACTTC.

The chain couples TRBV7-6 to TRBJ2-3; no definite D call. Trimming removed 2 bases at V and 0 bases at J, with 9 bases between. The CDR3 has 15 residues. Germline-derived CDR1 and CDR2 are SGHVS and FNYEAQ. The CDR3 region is CASSLSPASTDTQYF. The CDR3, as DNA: TGTGCCAGCAGCTTAAGCCCGGCGAGCACAGATACGCAGTATTTT.

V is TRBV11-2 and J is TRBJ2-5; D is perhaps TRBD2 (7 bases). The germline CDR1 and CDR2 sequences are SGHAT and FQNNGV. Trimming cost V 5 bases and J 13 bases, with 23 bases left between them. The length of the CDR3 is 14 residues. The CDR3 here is CASSKGGESGPAYF. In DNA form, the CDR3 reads TGTGCCAGCAGCAAAGGGGGGGAGTCGGGGCCGGCGTACTTC.

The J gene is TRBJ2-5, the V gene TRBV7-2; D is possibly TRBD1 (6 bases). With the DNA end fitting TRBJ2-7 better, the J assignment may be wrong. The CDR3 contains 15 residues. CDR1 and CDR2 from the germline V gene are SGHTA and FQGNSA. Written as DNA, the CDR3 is TGTGCCAGCAGCTCGGGACACCTCCCGCCCTACGAGCAGTACTTC. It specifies CASSSGHLPPYEQYF.

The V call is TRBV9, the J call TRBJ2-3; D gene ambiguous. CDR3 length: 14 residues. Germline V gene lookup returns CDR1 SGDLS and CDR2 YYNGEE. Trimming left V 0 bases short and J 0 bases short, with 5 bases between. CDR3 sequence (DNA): TGTGCCAGCAGCGTAGGGGATAGCACAGATACGCAGTATTTT. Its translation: CASSVGDSTDTQYF.

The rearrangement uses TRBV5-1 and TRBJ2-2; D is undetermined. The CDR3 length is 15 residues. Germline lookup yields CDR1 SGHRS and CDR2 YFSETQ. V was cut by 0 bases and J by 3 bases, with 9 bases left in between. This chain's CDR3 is CASSLGWGDTGELFF. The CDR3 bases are TGCGCCAGCAGCTTGGGATGGGGTGACACCGGGGAGCTGTTTTTT.

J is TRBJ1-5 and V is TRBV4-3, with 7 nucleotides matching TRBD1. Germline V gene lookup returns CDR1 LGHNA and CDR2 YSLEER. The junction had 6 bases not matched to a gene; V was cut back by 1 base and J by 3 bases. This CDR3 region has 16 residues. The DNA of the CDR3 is TGCGCCAGCAGCCAAGGGCGTGACAGGGACAATCAGCCCCAGCATTTT. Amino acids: CASSQGRDRDNQPQHF.